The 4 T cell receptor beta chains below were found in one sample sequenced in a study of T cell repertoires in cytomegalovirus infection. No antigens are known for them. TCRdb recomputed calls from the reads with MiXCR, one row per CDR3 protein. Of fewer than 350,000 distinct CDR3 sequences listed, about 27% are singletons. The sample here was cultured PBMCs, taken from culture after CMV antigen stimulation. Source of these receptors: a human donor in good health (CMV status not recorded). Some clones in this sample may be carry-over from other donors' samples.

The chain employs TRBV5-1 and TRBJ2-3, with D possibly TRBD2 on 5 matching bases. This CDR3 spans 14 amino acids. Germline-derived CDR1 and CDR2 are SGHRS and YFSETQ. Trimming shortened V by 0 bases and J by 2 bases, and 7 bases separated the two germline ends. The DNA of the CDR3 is TGCGCCAGCAGCTTGGGACTAACCACAGATACGCAGTATTTT. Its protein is CASSLGLTTDTQYF.

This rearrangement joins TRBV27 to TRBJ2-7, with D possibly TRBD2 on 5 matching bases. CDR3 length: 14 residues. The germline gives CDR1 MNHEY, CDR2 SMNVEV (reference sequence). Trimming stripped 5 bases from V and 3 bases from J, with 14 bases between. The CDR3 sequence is CASSGSGYGYEQYF. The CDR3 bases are TGTGCCAGCAGTGGATCGGGATATGGCTACGAGCAGTACTTC.

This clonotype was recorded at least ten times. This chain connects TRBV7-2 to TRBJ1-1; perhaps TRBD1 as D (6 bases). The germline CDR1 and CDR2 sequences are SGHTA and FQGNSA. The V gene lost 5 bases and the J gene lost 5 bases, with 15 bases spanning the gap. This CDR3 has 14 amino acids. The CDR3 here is CASSPQGTGTEAFF. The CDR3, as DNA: TGTGCCAGCAGCCCCCAGGGGACGGGAACTGAAGCTTTCTTT.

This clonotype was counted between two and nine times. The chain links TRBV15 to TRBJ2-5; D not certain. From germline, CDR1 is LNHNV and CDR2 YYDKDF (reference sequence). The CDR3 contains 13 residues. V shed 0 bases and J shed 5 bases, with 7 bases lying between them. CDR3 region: CATSRDQMETQYF. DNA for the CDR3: TGTGCCACCAGCAGAGATCAAATGGAGACCCAGTACTTC.